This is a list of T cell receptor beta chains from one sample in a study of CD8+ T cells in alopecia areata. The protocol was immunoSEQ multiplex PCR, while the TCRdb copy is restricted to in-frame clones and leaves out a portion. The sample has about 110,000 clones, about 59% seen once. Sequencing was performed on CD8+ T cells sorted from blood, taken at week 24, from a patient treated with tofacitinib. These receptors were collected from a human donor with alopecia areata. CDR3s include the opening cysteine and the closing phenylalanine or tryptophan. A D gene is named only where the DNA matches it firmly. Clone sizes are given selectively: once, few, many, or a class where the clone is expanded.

CDR3nt: TGCAGCGTTGTAGAGGACACTGGGGCCCAGCATTTT; CDR3aa: CSVVEDTGAQHF; v_gene: TRBV29-1; j_gene: TRBJ1-5; abundance: few; d_gene: -
CDR3nt: TGTGCCAGCAGTGACTCCTTAAGCGCGGGTGAGCAGTTCTTC; CDR3aa: CASSDSLSAGEQFF; v_gene: TRBV6-4; j_gene: TRBJ2-1; abundance: few; d_gene: -
CDR3nt: TGTGCCAGCACCTCAGTGGAAGAGACCCAGTACTTC; CDR3aa: CASTSVEETQYF; v_gene: TRBV11-2; j_gene: TRBJ2-5; abundance: -; d_gene: -
CDR3nt: TGTGCCAGCAGCTTGGGAGTCTACGAGCAGTACTTC; CDR3aa: CASSLGVYEQYF; v_gene: TRBV5-6; j_gene: TRBJ2-7; abundance: once; d_gene: -
CDR3nt: TGCGCCAGCAGCCAAGCGACCCGACAGGGGGTCTACGAGCAGTACTTC; CDR3aa: CASSQATRQGVYEQYF; v_gene: TRBV4-1; j_gene: TRBJ2-7; abundance: -; d_gene: TRBD1
CDR3nt: TGCAGTGCTAGAGATATCAGGGGAGAGTACTTC; CDR3aa: CSARDIRGEYF; v_gene: TRBV20-1; j_gene: TRBJ2-5; abundance: -; d_gene: -
CDR3nt: TGTGCCTGGAGTATCGGGGGTTACACTGAAGCTTTCTTT; CDR3aa: CAWSIGGYTEAFF; v_gene: TRBV30; j_gene: TRBJ1-1; abundance: -; d_gene: -
CDR3nt: TGTGCCAGCAGCTCCCGCCCCGGGGAGCTGTTTTTT; CDR3aa: CASSSRPGELFF; v_gene: TRBV7-8; j_gene: TRBJ2-2; abundance: few; d_gene: -
CDR3nt: TGTGCCATCAGATGGAACACTGAAGCTTTCTTT; CDR3aa: CAIRWNTEAFF; v_gene: TRBV10-3; j_gene: TRBJ1-1; abundance: -; d_gene: -
CDR3nt: TGCGCCAGCAGCACCGGGACGGAGCAAGAGACCCAGTACTTC; CDR3aa: CASSTGTEQETQYF; v_gene: TRBV10-1; j_gene: TRBJ2-5; abundance: -; d_gene: -
CDR3nt: TGTGCCAGCAGCACTCGGACAGGTGAAGCTTTCTTT; CDR3aa: CASSTRTGEAFF; v_gene: TRBV9; j_gene: TRBJ1-1; abundance: -; d_gene: TRBD1
CDR3nt: TGTGCCAGCAGCTTAGGTCGTGAGCAGTACTTC; CDR3aa: CASSLGREQYF; v_gene: TRBV7-9; j_gene: TRBJ2-5; abundance: -; d_gene: -
CDR3nt: TGCGCCAGCAGCTCTCAGAAGCTGAACACTGAAGCTTTCTTT; CDR3aa: CASSSQKLNTEAFF; v_gene: TRBV5-1; j_gene: TRBJ1-1; abundance: -; d_gene: -
CDR3nt: TGTGCCAGCAGTTACTCGGGCAGCGGATCCTTCTACGAGCAGTACTTC; CDR3aa: CASSYSGSGSFYEQYF; v_gene: TRBV6-6; j_gene: TRBJ2-7; abundance: -; d_gene: -
CDR3nt: TGTGCCAGCGGGGGGGACCCCGCCTACGAGCAGTACTTC; CDR3aa: CASGGDPAYEQYF; v_gene: TRBV9; j_gene: TRBJ2-7; abundance: -; d_gene: TRBD2
CDR3nt: TGTGCCAGCAGCCCTAAGGAACAGGGGAAAGAGACCCAGTACTTC; CDR3aa: CASSPKEQGKETQYF; v_gene: TRBV21-1; j_gene: TRBJ2-5; abundance: -; d_gene: -
CDR3nt: TGTGCCTGGGCTAGCATAGGGGGTACGGATACGCAGTATTTT; CDR3aa: CAWASIGGTDTQYF; v_gene: TRBV30; j_gene: TRBJ2-3; abundance: few; d_gene: -
CDR3nt: TGCGCCAGCAGACAGGTAGTAGGCTACGAGCAGTACTTC; CDR3aa: CASRQVVGYEQYF; v_gene: TRBV5-1; j_gene: TRBJ2-7; abundance: -; d_gene: -
CDR3nt: TGTGCCAGCAGCCCCGACGGCGGTTCACCCCTCCACTTT; CDR3aa: CASSPDGGSPLHF; v_gene: TRBV7-2; j_gene: TRBJ1-6; abundance: -; d_gene: -
CDR3nt: TGCAGCGTTGAAGCAGGGGTCACCGGGGAGCTGTTTTTT; CDR3aa: CSVEAGVTGELFF; v_gene: TRBV29-1; j_gene: TRBJ2-2; abundance: few; d_gene: -
CDR3nt: TGTGCCAGCAGCTTAGTCGGGACAGGGGTTTCACCCCTCCACTTT; CDR3aa: CASSLVGTGVSPLHF; v_gene: TRBV5-4; j_gene: TRBJ1-6; abundance: -; d_gene: TRBD1
CDR3nt: TGTGCCAGCAGCCCCTGGGACAGCCTAGACACAGATACGCAGTATTTT; CDR3aa: CASSPWDSLDTDTQYF; v_gene: TRBV7-9; j_gene: TRBJ2-3; abundance: -; d_gene: TRBD1
CDR3nt: TGTGCCAGTACGGGAGGCGGAGGGCTAAGTGTGCCCCAGCATTTT; CDR3aa: CASTGGGGLSVPQHF; v_gene: TRBV19; j_gene: TRBJ1-5; abundance: -; d_gene: -
CDR3nt: TGTGCCAGCAGCGTAGGTGGGATGGGTGAGCAGTTCTTC; CDR3aa: CASSVGGMGEQFF; v_gene: TRBV9; j_gene: TRBJ2-1; abundance: once; d_gene: -
CDR3nt: TGTGCCAGCAGTGCCGGGACAGGGTTCGGTAAGCAGTTCTTC; CDR3aa: CASSAGTGFGKQFF; v_gene: TRBV27; j_gene: TRBJ2-1; abundance: -; d_gene: TRBD1
CDR3nt: TGCGCCAGCAGCCAAGATTTGCCAGCGGGGGCCTACGAGCAGTACTTC; CDR3aa: CASSQDLPAGAYEQYF; v_gene: TRBV4-1; j_gene: TRBJ2-7; abundance: -; d_gene: TRBD2
CDR3nt: TGTGCCACCAACAGCCAAGGAATGATGAACACTGAAGCTTTCTTT; CDR3aa: CATNSQGMMNTEAFF; v_gene: TRBV15; j_gene: TRBJ1-1; abundance: -; d_gene: -
CDR3nt: TGTGCCAGCAGTGAGGCGACCGGGAACACTGAAGCTTTCTTT; CDR3aa: CASSEATGNTEAFF; v_gene: TRBV2; j_gene: TRBJ1-1; abundance: -; d_gene: -
CDR3nt: TGTGCCAGCAGTGAACAACATCTCTCGGGCATCTATGGCTACACCTTC; CDR3aa: CASSEQHLSGIYGYTF; v_gene: TRBV25-1; j_gene: TRBJ1-2; abundance: few; d_gene: -
CDR3nt: TGTGCCAGTAGTATCGACGGAGAAGAGACCCAGTACTTC; CDR3aa: CASSIDGEETQYF; v_gene: TRBV19; j_gene: TRBJ2-5; abundance: -; d_gene: -
CDR3nt: TGTGCCAGCAGCTTCGGGGGTCAGGAGAACAATGAGCAGTTCTTC; CDR3aa: CASSFGGQENNEQFF; v_gene: TRBV5-6; j_gene: TRBJ2-1; abundance: -; d_gene: -
CDR3nt: TGTGCCAGCAGTCCGACAGATTGGAACACTGAAGCTTTCTTT; CDR3aa: CASSPTDWNTEAFF; v_gene: TRBV7-9; j_gene: TRBJ1-1; abundance: -; d_gene: -
CDR3nt: TGTGCCAGCAGCCCGCTGAAGCGGGGGGATGATACGCAGTATTTT; CDR3aa: CASSPLKRGDDTQYF; v_gene: TRBV13; j_gene: TRBJ2-3; abundance: -; d_gene: TRBD2
CDR3nt: TGTGCCAGCAGCCCGAGCGGACAGGGGGCAGTCGATACGCAGTATTTT; CDR3aa: CASSPSGQGAVDTQYF; v_gene: TRBV7-2; j_gene: TRBJ2-3; abundance: -; d_gene: TRBD1
CDR3nt: TGTGCCAGCAGCTTAGAAACGCACTATGGCTACACCTTC; CDR3aa: CASSLETHYGYTF; v_gene: TRBV13; j_gene: TRBJ1-2; abundance: -; d_gene: -
CDR3nt: TGCGCCAGCAGCCAAGTAATTGGGTCTGGAAACACCATATATTTT; CDR3aa: CASSQVIGSGNTIYF; v_gene: TRBV4-3; j_gene: TRBJ1-3; abundance: -; d_gene: -
CDR3nt: TGTGCCAGCAGATTGTCCGGGGAAGCATACGAGCAGTACTTC; CDR3aa: CASRLSGEAYEQYF; v_gene: TRBV5-6; j_gene: TRBJ2-7; abundance: -; d_gene: -
CDR3nt: TGTGCCAGCAGACCCTCCAAGGGGGCGGAGGGCTACACCTTC; CDR3aa: CASRPSKGAEGYTF; v_gene: TRBV27; j_gene: TRBJ1-2; abundance: -; d_gene: TRBD1
CDR3nt: TGCGCCAGCAGCCGTGGGACAGCCGGCTATGGCTACACCTTC; CDR3aa: CASSRGTAGYGYTF; v_gene: TRBV4-3; j_gene: TRBJ1-2; abundance: -; d_gene: TRBD1
CDR3nt: TGCGCCAGCAGCCTTGTGCGAGGGGCGGACTATGGCTACACCTTC; CDR3aa: CASSLVRGADYGYTF; v_gene: TRBV4-3; j_gene: TRBJ1-2; abundance: -; d_gene: -
CDR3nt: TGCAGCGTTGAGGGAATGGCCGCAGGGTTTGCAGATACGCAGTATTTT; CDR3aa: CSVEGMAAGFADTQYF; v_gene: TRBV29-1; j_gene: TRBJ2-3; abundance: -; d_gene: -
CDR3nt: TGTGCCAGCAGCGTTTCTAGCGGGGGCATCACAGATACGCAGTATTTT; CDR3aa: CASSVSSGGITDTQYF; v_gene: TRBV9; j_gene: TRBJ2-3; abundance: -; d_gene: TRBD2
CDR3nt: TGTGCCATCAGTGAGCTAGGCGGGACACGTATTAGCAAAGAGACCCAGTACTTC; CDR3aa: CAISELGGTRISKETQYF; v_gene: TRBV10-3; j_gene: TRBJ2-5; abundance: once; d_gene: -
CDR3nt: TGTGCCACCAGCAGAGTACGGGGTGGGGCGGACAACGAGCAGTACTTC; CDR3aa: CATSRVRGGADNEQYF; v_gene: TRBV15; j_gene: TRBJ2-7; abundance: -; d_gene: -
CDR3nt: TGTGCCAGCAGTCCCTCACAGGGGGAGGGTGATCAGCCCCAGCATTTT; CDR3aa: CASSPSQGEGDQPQHF; v_gene: TRBV27; j_gene: TRBJ1-5; abundance: -; d_gene: TRBD1
CDR3nt: TGTGCCAGCAGCTTAGAGGGAGACTATGGCTACACCTTC; CDR3aa: CASSLEGDYGYTF; v_gene: TRBV13; j_gene: TRBJ1-2; abundance: -; d_gene: -
CDR3nt: TGTGCCAGCAGTGCAGGGGCGCGTCAGCCCCAGCATTTT; CDR3aa: CASSAGARQPQHF; v_gene: TRBV27; j_gene: TRBJ1-5; abundance: few; d_gene: -
CDR3nt: TGTGCCAGCAGTTCGTTAATGGACAGGGATCAAGAGACCCAGTACTTC; CDR3aa: CASSSLMDRDQETQYF; v_gene: TRBV27; j_gene: TRBJ2-5; abundance: -; d_gene: TRBD1
CDR3nt: TGCAGCGTTGGTTGGGGGGGGCTGGCAGATACGCAGTATTTT; CDR3aa: CSVGWGGLADTQYF; v_gene: TRBV29-1; j_gene: TRBJ2-3; abundance: many; d_gene: -
CDR3nt: TGTGCCAGCAGCTTAGTGGAGGGCCCGGGTCAGCCCCAGCATTTT; CDR3aa: CASSLVEGPGQPQHF; v_gene: TRBV7-6; j_gene: TRBJ1-5; abundance: -; d_gene: -
CDR3nt: TGTGCCAGCAGCTTCCGTGGTTCACCCCTCCACTTT; CDR3aa: CASSFRGSPLHF; v_gene: TRBV7-9; j_gene: TRBJ1-6; abundance: -; d_gene: -